This TCR beta chain was captured in a study of cytomegalovirus exposure and HLA in healthy donors. This clone was seen only once. The junction had 11 bases not matched to a gene; V was cut back by 5 bases and J by 5 bases. Germline CDR1 SGHTA, CDR2 FQGNSA. CDR3 length: 16 amino acids. With 60 Vbeta and 13 Jbeta primers, the PCR was carried out. TCRdb's table, derived via immunoSEQ multiplex PCR, lists solely in-frame clones and lacks some. The data show about 190,000 clones, approximately 84% seen once. Material: PBMCs. V gene TRBV7-2 combines with J gene TRBJ1-2; 10 positions agree with TRBD1. This receptor was identified in a man between 45 and 60 years old in good health and CMV-seronegative. In DNA, the CDR3 is TGTGCCAGCAGCCTGAAGACAGGGGGCTGGTGGTATGGCTACACCTTC. Translating it yields CASSLKTGGWWYGYTF.